What follows is one TCR beta chain and its context. A second PCR of about 6 to 11 cycles used a sample-barcoded 5' primer and a J-beta primer mix. TCRdb reanalysed the 5' RACE reads using MiXCR and keeps one entry per CDR3 protein. The top ten hold around 21% of the sample, which has 700,000 or so distinct CDR3 sequences, 22% seen once. The sample is drawn from a study of blood T cells in healthy people across ages. Sequenced material: blood. The sequence was collected from a man aged 65 to 85 in good health.

CDR3 loop: CASSQEGRGTEAFF. Written as DNA, the CDR3 is TGCGCCAGCAGCCAAGAAGGTCGAGGCACTGAAGCTTTCTTT. The chain uses TRBV4-3 and TRBJ1-1; D not certain. V lost 0 bases, J lost 4 bases, and 9 bases lay in between. The germline CDR1 and CDR2 sequences are LGHNA and YSLEER. CDR3 length: 14 amino acids.